This T cell receptor beta chain appears in the sequencing data of a study of blood T cell repertoires in COVID-19. Recovered Cohort 3 donors showed two negative PCRs, clearance, or symptom resolution. Original methodology: Estimation of nucleated cell counts was performed using reference gene primer amplification. Measured with immunoSEQ multiplex PCR; TCRdb has only the in-frame clones, and not every one. Clonal size and the V and J genes are those of that table, whereas D and trimming came from the DNA. There are a few hundred thousand clones in the sample; roughly 90% occur only once, and less than 2% lies in the top ten. This CDR3 is 17 amino acids long. CDR1 is SGHNT, CDR2 YYREEE, per germline (reference sequence). The junction had 11 bases not matched to a gene; V was cut back by 4 bases and J by 3 bases.

The clonotype comes from a woman aged 40 to 50 who had recovered from COVID-19. The sample was PBMCs or T cells enriched from blood (not recorded which). The gene calls are TRBV5-4 and TRBJ2-5, with TRBD2 identical over 11 bases. The CDR3 DNA reads as TGTGCCAGCAGCGCCAGACTAGCGGGAAAGGGAGAAGAGACCCAGTACTTC. Translating gives CASSARLAGKGEETQYF.